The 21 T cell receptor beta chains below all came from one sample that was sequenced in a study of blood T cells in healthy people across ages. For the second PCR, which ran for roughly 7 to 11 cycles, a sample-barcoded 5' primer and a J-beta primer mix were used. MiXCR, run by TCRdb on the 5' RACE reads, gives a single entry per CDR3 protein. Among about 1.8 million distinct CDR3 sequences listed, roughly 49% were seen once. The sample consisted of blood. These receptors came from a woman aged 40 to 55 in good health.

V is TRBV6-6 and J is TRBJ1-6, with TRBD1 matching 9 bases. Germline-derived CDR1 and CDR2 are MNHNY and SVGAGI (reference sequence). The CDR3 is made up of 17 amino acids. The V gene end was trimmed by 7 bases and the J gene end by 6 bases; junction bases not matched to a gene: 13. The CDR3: CASTYYRGLTGNSPLHF. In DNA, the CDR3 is TGTGCCAGCACCTATTACAGGGGGCTAACGGGTAATTCACCCCTCCACTTT.

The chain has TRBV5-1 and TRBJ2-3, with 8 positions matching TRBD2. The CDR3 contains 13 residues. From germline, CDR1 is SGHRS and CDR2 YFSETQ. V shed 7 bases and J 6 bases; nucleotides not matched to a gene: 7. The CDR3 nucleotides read TGCGCCAGCGGGACTAGGGCGGGGGATACGCAGTATTTT. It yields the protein CASGTRAGDTQYF.

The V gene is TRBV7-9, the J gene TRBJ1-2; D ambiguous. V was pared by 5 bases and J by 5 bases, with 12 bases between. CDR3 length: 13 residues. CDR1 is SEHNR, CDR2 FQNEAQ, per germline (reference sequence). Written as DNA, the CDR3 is TGTGCCAGCAGCAGACCGACGGGATATGGCTACACCTTC. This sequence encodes CASSRPTGYGYTF.

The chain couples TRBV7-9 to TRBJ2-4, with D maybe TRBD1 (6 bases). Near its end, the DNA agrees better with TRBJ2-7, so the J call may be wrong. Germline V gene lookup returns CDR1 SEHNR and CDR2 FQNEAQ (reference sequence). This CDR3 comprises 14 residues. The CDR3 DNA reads TGTGCCAGCAGCTCCCAGGGGTGGCCCTACGAGCAGTACTTC. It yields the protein CASSSQGWPYEQYF.

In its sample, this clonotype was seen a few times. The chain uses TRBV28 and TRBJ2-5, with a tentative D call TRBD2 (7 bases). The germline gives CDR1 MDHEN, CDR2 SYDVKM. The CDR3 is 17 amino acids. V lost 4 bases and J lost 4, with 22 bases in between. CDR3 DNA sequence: TGTGCCAGCAGTTCCCTAGTTGGGGGGGGCTTAGGAGAGACCCAGTACTTC. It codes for CASSSLVGGGLGETQYF.

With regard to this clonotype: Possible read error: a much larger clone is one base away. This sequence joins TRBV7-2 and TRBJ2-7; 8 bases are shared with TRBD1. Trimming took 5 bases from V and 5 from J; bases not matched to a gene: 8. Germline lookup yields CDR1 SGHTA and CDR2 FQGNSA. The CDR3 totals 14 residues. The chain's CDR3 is CASSVRTGRDEQYF. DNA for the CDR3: TGTGCCAGCAGCGTAAGGACAGGGCGAGACGAGCAGTACTTC.

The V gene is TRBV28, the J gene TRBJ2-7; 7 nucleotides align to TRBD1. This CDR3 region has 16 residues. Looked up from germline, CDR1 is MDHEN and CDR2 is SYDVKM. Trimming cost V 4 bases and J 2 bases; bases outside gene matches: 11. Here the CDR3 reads CASSSYGKGQPYEQYF. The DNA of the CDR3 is TGTGCCAGCAGTTCATATGGCAAGGGACAGCCCTACGAGCAGTACTTC.

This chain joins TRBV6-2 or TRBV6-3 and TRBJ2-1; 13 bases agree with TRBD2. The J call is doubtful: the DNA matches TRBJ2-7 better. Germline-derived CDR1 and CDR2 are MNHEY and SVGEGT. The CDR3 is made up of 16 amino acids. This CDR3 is CASRTSGGSSYNEQYF. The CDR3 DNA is TGTGCCAGCAGGACTAGCGGGGGGAGCTCCTACAATGAGCAGTACTTC.

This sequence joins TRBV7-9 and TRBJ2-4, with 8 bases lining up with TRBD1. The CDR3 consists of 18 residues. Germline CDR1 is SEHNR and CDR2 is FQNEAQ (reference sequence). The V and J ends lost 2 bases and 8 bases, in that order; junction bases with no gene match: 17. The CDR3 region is CASSLSPGPYRGDYIQYF. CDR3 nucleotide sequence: TGTGCCAGCAGCTTATCCCCCGGACCCTACAGGGGGGACTACATTCAGTACTTC.

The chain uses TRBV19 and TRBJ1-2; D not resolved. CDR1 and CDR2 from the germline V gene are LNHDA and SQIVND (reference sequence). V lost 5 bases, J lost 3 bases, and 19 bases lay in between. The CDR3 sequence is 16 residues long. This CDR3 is CASSASPGPGDYGYTF. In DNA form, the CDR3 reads TGTGCCAGTAGTGCCAGCCCGGGCCCAGGAGACTATGGCTACACCTTC.

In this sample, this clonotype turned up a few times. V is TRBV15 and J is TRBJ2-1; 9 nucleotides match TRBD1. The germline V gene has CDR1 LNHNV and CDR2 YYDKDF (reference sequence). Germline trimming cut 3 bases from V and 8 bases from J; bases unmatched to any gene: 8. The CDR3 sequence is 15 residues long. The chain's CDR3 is CATSSAGTGLHEQFF. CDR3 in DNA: TGTGCCACCAGCAGCGCCGGGACAGGGCTTCATGAGCAGTTCTTC.

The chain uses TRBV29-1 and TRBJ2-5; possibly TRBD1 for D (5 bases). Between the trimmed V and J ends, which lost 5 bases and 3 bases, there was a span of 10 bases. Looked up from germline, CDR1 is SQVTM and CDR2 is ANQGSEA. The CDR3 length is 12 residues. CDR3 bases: TGCAGCGTTCTAAACAGGAAAGAGACCCAGTACTTC. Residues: CSVLNRKETQYF. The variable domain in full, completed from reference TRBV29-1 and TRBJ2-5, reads SAVISQKPSRDICQRGTSLTIQCQVDSQVTMMFWYRQQPGQSLTLIATANQGSEATYESGFVIDKFPISRPNLTFSTLTVSNMSPEDSSIYLCSVLNRKETQYFGPGTRLLVL.

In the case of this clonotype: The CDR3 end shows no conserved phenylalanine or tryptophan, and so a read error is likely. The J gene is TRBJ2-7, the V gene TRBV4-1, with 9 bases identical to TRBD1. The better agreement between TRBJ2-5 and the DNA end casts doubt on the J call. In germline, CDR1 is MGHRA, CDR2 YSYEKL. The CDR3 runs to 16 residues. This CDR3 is CASSQVTGGQRETQYI. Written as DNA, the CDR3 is TGCGCCAGCAGCCAAGTTACAGGGGGCCAGAGGGAGACCCAGTACATC.

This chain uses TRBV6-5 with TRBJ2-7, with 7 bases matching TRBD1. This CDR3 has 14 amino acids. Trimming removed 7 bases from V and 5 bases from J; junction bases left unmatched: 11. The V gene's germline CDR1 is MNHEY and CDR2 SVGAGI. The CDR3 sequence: CASKGQDKFHEQYF. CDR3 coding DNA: TGTGCCAGCAAAGGACAGGATAAATTCCACGAGCAGTACTTC.

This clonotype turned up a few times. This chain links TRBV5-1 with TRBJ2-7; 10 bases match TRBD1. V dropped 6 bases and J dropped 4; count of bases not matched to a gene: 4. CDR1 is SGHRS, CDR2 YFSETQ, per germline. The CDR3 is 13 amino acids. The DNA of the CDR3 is TGCGCCAGCACTAGGACAGGGGGTTACGAGCAGTACTTC. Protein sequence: CASTRTGGYEQYF.

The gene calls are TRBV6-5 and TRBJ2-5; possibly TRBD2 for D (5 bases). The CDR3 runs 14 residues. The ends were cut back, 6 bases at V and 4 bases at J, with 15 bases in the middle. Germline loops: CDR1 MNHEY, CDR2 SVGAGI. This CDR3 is CASSPIGRGETQYF. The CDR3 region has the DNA TGTGCCAGCAGCCCCATCGGCCGGGGAGAGACCCAGTACTTC.

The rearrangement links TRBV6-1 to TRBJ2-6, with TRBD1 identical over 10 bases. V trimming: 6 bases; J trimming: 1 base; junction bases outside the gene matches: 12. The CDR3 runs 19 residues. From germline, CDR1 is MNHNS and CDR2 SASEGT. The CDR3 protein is CASSHPRGQGYSGANVLTF. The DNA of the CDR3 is TGTGCCAGCAGCCACCCACGGGGACAGGGGTATTCTGGGGCCAACGTCCTGACTTTC.

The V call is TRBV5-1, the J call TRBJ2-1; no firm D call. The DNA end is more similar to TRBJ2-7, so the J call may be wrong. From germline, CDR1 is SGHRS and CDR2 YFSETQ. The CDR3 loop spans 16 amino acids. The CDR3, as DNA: TGCGCCAGCAGCAAACAACCCGGGCCTAACACAAATGAGCAGTACTTC. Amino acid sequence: CASSKQPGPNTNEQYF.

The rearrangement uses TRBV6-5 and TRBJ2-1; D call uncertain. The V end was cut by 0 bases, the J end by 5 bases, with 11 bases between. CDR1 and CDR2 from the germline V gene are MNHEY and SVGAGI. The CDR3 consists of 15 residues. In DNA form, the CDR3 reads TGTGCCAGCAGTTACTCGGGGTTTTCGGACAATGAGCAGTTCTTC. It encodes CASSYSGFSDNEQFF.

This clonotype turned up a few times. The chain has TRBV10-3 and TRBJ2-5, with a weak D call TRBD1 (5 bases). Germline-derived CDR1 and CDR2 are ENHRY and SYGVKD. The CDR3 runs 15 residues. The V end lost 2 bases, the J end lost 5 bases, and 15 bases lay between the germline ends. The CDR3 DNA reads TGTGCCATCAGTGAGCAGGGCCCACCGGAGGAGACCCAGTACTTC. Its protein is CAISEQGPPEETQYF.

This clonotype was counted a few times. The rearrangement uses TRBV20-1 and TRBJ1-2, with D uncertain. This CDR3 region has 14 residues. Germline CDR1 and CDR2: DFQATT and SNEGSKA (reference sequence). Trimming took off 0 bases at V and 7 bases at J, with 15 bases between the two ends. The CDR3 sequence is CSARDKRDWGGYTF. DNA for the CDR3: TGCAGTGCTAGAGATAAAAGGGATTGGGGTGGCTACACCTTC.